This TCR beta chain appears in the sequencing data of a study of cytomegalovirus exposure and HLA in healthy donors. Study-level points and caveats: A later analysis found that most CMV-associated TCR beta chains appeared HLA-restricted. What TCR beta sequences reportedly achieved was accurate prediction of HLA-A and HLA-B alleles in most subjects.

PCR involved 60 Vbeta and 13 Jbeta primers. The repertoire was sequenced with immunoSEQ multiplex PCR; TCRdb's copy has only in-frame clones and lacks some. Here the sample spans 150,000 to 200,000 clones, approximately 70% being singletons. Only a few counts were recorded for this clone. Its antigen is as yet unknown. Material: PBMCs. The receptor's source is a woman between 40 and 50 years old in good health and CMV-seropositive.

CDR3 in amino acids: CASRTNTEAFF. In DNA form, the CDR3 reads TGTGCCAGCAGGACAAACACTGAAGCTTTCTTT. The chain links TRBV2 to TRBJ1-1; D ambiguous. CDR3 size: 11 residues. The germline CDR1 and CDR2 sequences are SNHLY and FYNNEI. V was shortened by 6 bases and J by 2 bases, with 4 bases between the two germline ends.